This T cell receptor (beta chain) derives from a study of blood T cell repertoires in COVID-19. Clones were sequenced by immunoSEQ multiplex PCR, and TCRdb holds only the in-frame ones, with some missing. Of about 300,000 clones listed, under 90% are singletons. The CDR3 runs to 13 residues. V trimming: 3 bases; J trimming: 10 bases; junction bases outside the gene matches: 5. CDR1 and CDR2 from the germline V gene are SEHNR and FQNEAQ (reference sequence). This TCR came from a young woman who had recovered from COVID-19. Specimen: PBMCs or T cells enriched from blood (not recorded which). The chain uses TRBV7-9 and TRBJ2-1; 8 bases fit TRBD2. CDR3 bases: TGTGCCAGCAGCTTCGGGGGGGCTGGAGAGCAGTTCTTC. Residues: CASSFGGAGEQFF.